Each of the 14 T cell receptor beta chains below was sequenced from the same sample in a study of spatial heterogeneity in lung cancer. Time point of the sample: sample taken at primary tumor resection. One entry per CDR3 protein, called by TCRdb with MiXCR from the 5' RACE reads. This sample has 7,500 to 8,000 distinct CDR3 sequences, with 7.5% to 10% found just once. The sample consisted of PBMCs, taken at surgery. The receptor set was obtained from a male donor with early-stage non-small cell lung cancer.

This clonotype was recorded many times. The chain couples TRBV6-6 to TRBJ1-1, with D hard to call. CDR3 length: 13 amino acids. CDR1 is MNHNY and CDR2 is SVGAGI in the germline V gene (reference sequence). Trimming removed 4 bases from V and 5 bases from J, with 11 bases in between. The CDR3 DNA sequence: TGTGCCAGCAGTTCCCTCCCAGAGACTGAAGCTTTCTTT. Residues: CASSSLPETEAFF.

Many counts were recorded for this clonotype. The chain joins TRBV6-5 to TRBJ2-7; 11 bases align to TRBD2. CDR3 length: 15 amino acids. The germline gives CDR1 MNHEY, CDR2 SVGAGI. V lost 2 bases, J lost 1 base, and 1 base stayed unmatched. The CDR3 DNA follows: TGTGCCAGCAGTTACGGGACTAGCGGATCCTACGAGCAGTACTTC. As protein: CASSYGTSGSYEQYF.

This clonotype came up many times. The chain has TRBV6-2 or TRBV6-3 and TRBJ2-2; TRBD2 agrees at 8 bases. With V trimmed by 4 bases and J by 6 bases, 10 bases remained unmatched. This CDR3 is built from 16 residues. Germline CDR1 reads MNHEY; CDR2 reads SVGEGT. The CDR3 loop reads CASSSGLATFPGELFF. For the CDR3, the DNA is TGTGCCAGCAGTTCCGGACTAGCTACGTTCCCCGGGGAGCTGTTTTTT.

This clonotype was detected ten times or more. The chain employs TRBV6-5 and TRBJ1-1; no definite D call. Trimming shortened V by 6 bases and J by 4 bases, and 12 bases separated the two germline ends. The germline CDR1 and CDR2 sequences are MNHEY and SVGAGI. CDR3 length equals 13 residues. CDR3 DNA: TGTGCCAGCAGGACCCCCTGGGTCACTGAAGCTTTCTTT. Its protein product is CASRTPWVTEAFF.

In its sample, this clonotype was seen many times. J is TRBJ2-7 and V is TRBV10-3, with 7 nucleotides matching TRBD1. The CDR3 consists of 14 residues. The V segment lost 0 bases and the J segment 7 bases; nucleotides outside the gene matches: 6. Germline V gene sequence: CDR1 ENHRY, CDR2 SYGVKD. DNA for the CDR3: TGTGCCATCAGTGAGTCCCTACAGGGGCGTGAGCAGTACTTC. This encodes CAISESLQGREQYF.

This clonotype was counted ten times or more. The rearrangement uses TRBV6-6 and TRBJ1-2; no definite D call. The ends were cut back, 5 bases at V and 4 bases at J, with 14 bases in the middle. This CDR3 has 14 residues. Looked up from germline, CDR1 is MNHNY and CDR2 is SVGAGI (reference sequence). The CDR3 nucleotides are TGTGCCAGCAGTCCGGAGACAATGCTCTATGGCTACACCTTC. This gives the protein CASSPETMLYGYTF.

About this clonotype: A clone one base away is much larger, so this may be a read error. V usage is TRBV5-4 and J usage is TRBJ1-2, with 9 bases that match TRBD1. From germline, CDR1 is SGHNT and CDR2 YYREEE (reference sequence). CDR3 length: 16 amino acids. CDR3 in DNA: TGTGTCAGCAGCCCGGGACAGGGATCGGCCCCTTATGGCTACACCTTC. Translation: CVSSPGQGSAPYGYTF.

The chain recombines TRBV3-1 with TRBJ2-2, with D tentatively TRBD1 (6 bases). The CDR3 loop spans 17 amino acids. The V end was cut by 4 bases, the J end by 5 bases, with 20 bases between. Looked up from germline, CDR1 is LGHDT and CDR2 is YNNKEL (reference sequence). CDR3 DNA: TGTGCCAGCAGCCCTATCTACGGACAGACGTCTACCGGGGAGCTGTTTTTT. It encodes CASSPIYGQTSTGELFF. Looking up the rest from reference TRBV3-1 and TRBJ2-2 gives the full variable domain: DTAVSQTPKYLVTQMGNDKSIKCEQNLGHDTMYWYKQDSKKFLKIMFSYNNKELIINETVPNRFSPKSPDKAHLNLHINSLELGDSAVYFCASSPIYGQTSTGELFFGEGSRLTVL.

This clonotype was seen at least ten times. The chain combines TRBV7-9 with TRBJ2-5, with 10 nucleotides matching TRBD1. J gave up 4 bases and V 4 bases, and 3 bases lay outside the gene matches. The CDR3 consists of 14 residues. From germline, CDR1 is SEHNR and CDR2 FQNEAQ (reference sequence). The CDR3 here is CASSYRTGGETQYF. CDR3 bases: TGTGCCAGCAGCTATAGGACAGGGGGAGAGACCCAGTACTTC.

There are many counts of this clonotype. The V gene is TRBV7-9, the J gene TRBJ2-2; possibly TRBD2 for D (5 bases). V was cut by 5 bases and J by 3 bases, with 7 bases left in between. The length of the CDR3 is 13 residues. Germline V lookup: CDR1 SEHNR, CDR2 FQNEAQ (reference sequence). CDR3 sequence (DNA): TGTGCCAGCAGCCCGGACTACACCGGGGAGCTGTTTTTT. It translates to CASSPDYTGELFF.

This clonotype was seen many times. V usage is TRBV7-8 and J usage is TRBJ2-5; 14 bases fit TRBD2. The V segment lost 0 bases and the J segment 4 bases; nucleotides outside the gene matches: 4. This CDR3 has 17 amino acids. Germline V gives CDR1 SGHVS, CDR2 FQNEAQ. The CDR3 nucleotides are TGTGCCAGCAGCTTAGCGGGACTAGCGGGAGCGACAGAGACCCAGTACTTC. Protein: CASSLAGLAGATETQYF.

This clonotype was counted ten times or more. The CDR3 loop reads CASSFRGSPYEQYF. The CDR3 bases are TGTGCCAGCAGCTTCCGCGGGAGTCCCTACGAGCAGTACTTC. The V call is TRBV6-6, the J call TRBJ2-7; 7 nucleotides align to TRBD2. The length of the CDR3 is 14 residues. Germline trimming cut 6 bases from V and 2 bases from J; bases unmatched to any gene: 7. Germline V gene sequence: CDR1 MNHNY, CDR2 SVGAGI (reference sequence).

This clonotype has a count of ten or more. This sequence joins TRBV5-1 and TRBJ2-7; the match to TRBD1 covers 7 bases. V gave up 4 bases and J gave up 3 bases; unmatched junction bases: 7. This CDR3 comprises 14 residues. Germline V lookup: CDR1 SGHRS, CDR2 YFSETQ. The CDR3 bases are TGCGCCAGCAGCAGTCCGGGACAGAGCTACGAGCAGTACTTC. Protein sequence: CASSSPGQSYEQYF. Complete variable domain (other parts from reference TRBV5-1 and TRBJ2-7): KAGVTQTPRYLIKTRGQQVTLSCSPISGHRSVSWYQQTPGQGLQFLFEYFSETQRNKGNFPGRFSGRQFSNSRSEMNVSTLELGDSALYLCASSSPGQSYEQYFGPGTRLTVT.

In its sample, this clonotype was seen many times. This chain links TRBV29-1 with TRBJ2-5; possible D gene TRBD2, 6 bases. Trimming took 4 bases from V and 5 from J, leaving 17 bases between them. Germline CDR1 is SQVTM and CDR2 is ANQGSEA. The CDR3 is 14 amino acids. CDR3 protein: CSVGGDQGLETQYF. The CDR3 coding sequence is TGCAGCGTTGGGGGGGACCAAGGTCTGGAGACCCAGTACTTC.